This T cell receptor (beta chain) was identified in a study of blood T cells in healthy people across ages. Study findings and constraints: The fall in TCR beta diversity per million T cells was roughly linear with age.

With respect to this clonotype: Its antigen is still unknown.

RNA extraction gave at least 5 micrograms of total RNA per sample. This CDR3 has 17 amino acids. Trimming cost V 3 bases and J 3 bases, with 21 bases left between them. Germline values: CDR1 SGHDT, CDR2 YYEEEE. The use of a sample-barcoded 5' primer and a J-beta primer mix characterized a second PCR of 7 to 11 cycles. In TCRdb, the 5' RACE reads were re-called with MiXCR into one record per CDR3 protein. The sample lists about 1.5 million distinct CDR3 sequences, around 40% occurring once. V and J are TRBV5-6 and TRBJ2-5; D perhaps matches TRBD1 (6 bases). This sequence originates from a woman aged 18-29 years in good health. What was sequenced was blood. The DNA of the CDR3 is TGTGCCAGCAGCTCCCAATCCTATATACAGGGTAAAGAGACCCAGTACTTC. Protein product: CASSSQSYIQGKETQYF.